Listed here is a single T cell receptor beta chain. Its antigen remains unknown. Trimming removed 1 base from V and 6 bases from J; junction bases left unmatched: 3. The V gene's germline CDR1 is LGHNA and CDR2 YNFKEQ. This CDR3 region has 16 residues. The data originate from a study of T cell responses to AZD1222 COVID-19 vaccine. Study-level findings and limits: White British ancestry dominated among donors, who included more females, and clonal diversity was possibly underestimated. Repertoires were collected only later (after the peak T cell response had occurred).

Clones were sequenced by immunoSEQ multiplex PCR, and TCRdb holds only the in-frame ones, with some missing. The repertoire holds 150,000 to 200,000 clones, with over 80% as singletons. V gene TRBV4-2 combines with J gene TRBJ2-1, with TRBD2 matching over 13 bases. The TCR sequence derives from an adult in good health. Specimen: peripheral blood, collected on day 0 of MenACWY control vaccination. The CDR3 region is CASSQGLAGGFNEQFF. The CDR3 DNA follows: TGTGCCAGCAGCCAAGGACTAGCGGGGGGTTTCAATGAGCAGTTCTTC.